These 18 T cell receptor beta chains were all obtained from the same sample, sequenced in a study of blood T cell repertoires in COVID-19. Sequencing used immunoSEQ multiplex PCR; TCRdb keeps in-frame clones, though not all of them. This sample has just over 250,000 clones, with 88% found just once. Sequencing was carried out using peripheral blood. The receptors originated from a man between 60 and 75 years old who had recovered from COVID-19.

The chain is built from TRBV5-4 and TRBJ2-3; D might be TRBD1 (6 bases). With 0 bases removed from V and 4 bases from J, the gap between germline ends came to 12 bases. CDR3 length: 15 amino acids. The germline V gene has CDR1 SGHNT and CDR2 YYREEE (reference sequence). The CDR3, as DNA: TGTGCCAGCAGCTTGGGGCAGGGGCGGGCAGATACGCAGTATTTT. This encodes CASSLGQGRADTQYF.

The chain couples TRBV7-3 to TRBJ2-7, with 7 nucleotides matching TRBD2. This CDR3 has 15 residues. Germline V gene data show CDR1 as SGHTA and CDR2 as FQGTGA. V trimming: 0 bases; J trimming: 0 bases; junction bases outside the gene matches: 2. The CDR3 loop reads CASSLTGGSSYEQYF. As DNA, the CDR3 is TGTGCCAGCAGCTTAACCGGGGGGAGCTCCTACGAGCAGTACTTC.

The rearrangement uses TRBV6-4 and TRBJ1-4; 9 bases match TRBD1. V was pared by 3 bases and J by 7 bases, with 6 bases of the junction left unmatched. Germline V lookup: CDR1 MRHNA, CDR2 SNTAGT. The CDR3 has 15 amino acids. CDR3 DNA sequence: TGTGCCAGCAGTGAATACGGGACAGGGAGTGAAAAACTGTTTTTT. Translating gives CASSEYGTGSEKLFF.

This chain connects TRBV7-3 to TRBJ2-6, with D possibly matching TRBD2 (7 bases). The CDR3 runs to 21 residues. The germline V gene encodes CDR1 SGHTA and CDR2 FQGTGA. Deletions cut 8 bases from V and 0 bases from J, with 29 bases between. The chain's CDR3 is CASPTVRRGGALYSGANVLTF. The CDR3, as DNA: TGTGCCAGCCCCACAGTCCGGCGAGGGGGGGCTTTATACTCTGGGGCCAACGTCCTGACTTTC.

This chain uses TRBV11-2 with TRBJ2-5; TRBD2 matches 7 bases. The germline CDR1 and CDR2 sequences are SGHAT and FQNNGV. The CDR3 length is 17 residues. V lost 2 bases, J lost 0 bases, and 9 bases stayed unmatched. Here the CDR3 reads CASSLRLRGGNQETQYF. The CDR3 DNA reads as TGTGCCAGCAGCTTAAGATTACGCGGGGGAAACCAAGAGACCCAGTACTTC.

This sequence joins TRBV18 and TRBJ2-7, with a weak D call TRBD2 (5 bases). The germline V and J ends were trimmed by 2 bases and 6 bases, with 8 bases remaining between them. CDR1 and CDR2 (germline): KGHSH, LQKENI. The CDR3 runs 12 residues. The CDR3 bases are TGTGCCAGCTCACCAAGCGGTCTCGAGCAGTACTTC. This sequence encodes CASSPSGLEQYF.

This clone was detected only once. This rearrangement joins TRBV12-3 or TRBV12-4 to TRBJ1-5; D is ambiguous. CDR3 size: 13 residues. With 5 bases removed from V and 6 bases from J, the gap between germline ends came to 11 bases. CDR3 sequence: CASSPGLLQPQHF. As DNA, the CDR3 is TGTGCCAGCAGTCCAGGTCTGCTTCAGCCCCAGCATTTT.

This clone was observed once. The sample carries other DNA sequences with the same CDR3. The V and J genes are TRBV27 and TRBJ1-2; 7 bases match TRBD1. CDR1 and CDR2 (germline): MNHEY, SMNVEV (reference sequence). The CDR3 covers 14 residues. V lost 6 bases, J lost 2 bases, and 6 bases stayed unmatched. CDR3 residues: CASRETGSNYGYTF. CDR3 sequence (DNA): TGTGCCAGCAGAGAGACAGGGTCCAACTATGGCTACACCTTC.

This sequence joins TRBV7-3 and TRBJ1-6; the D gene is possibly TRBD1 (5 bases). Trimming removed 5 bases from V and 7 bases from J, with 15 bases in between. Germline assignment: CDR1 SGHTA and CDR2 FQGTGA. The CDR3 is made up of 15 amino acids. The CDR3 sequence: CASSRTVGANSPLHF. The CDR3 bases are TGTGCCAGCAGCAGGACGGTTGGGGCGAATTCACCCCTCCACTTT. The full variable domain, completed using reference TRBV7-3 and TRBJ1-6, is GAGVSQTPSNKVTEKGKYVELRCDPISGHTALYWYRQSLGQGPEFLIYFQGTGAADDSGLPNDRFFAVRPEGSVSTLKIQRTERGDSAVYLCASSRTVGANSPLHFGNGTRLTVT.

The chain uses TRBV5-1 and TRBJ2-5; D uncertain. The CDR3 contains 17 residues. V lost 4 bases and J lost 2, with 21 bases in between. Germline V CDR1 and CDR2: SGHRS, YFSETQ. CDR3 DNA: TGCGCCAGCAGCCTCCAGAGGCGTACACGTATTCAAGAGACCCAGTACTTC. Translated, it gives CASSLQRRTRIQETQYF.

The rearrangement joins TRBV9 to TRBJ2-5; 8 bases are a match to TRBD1. The CDR3 is 14 residues long. CDR1 SGDLS and CDR2 YYNGEE come from the germline V gene. Germline trimming cut 0 bases from V and 6 bases from J; bases unmatched to any gene: 4. DNA of the CDR3: TGTGCCAGCAGCGTAGACAGGGGGAGAAAGACCCAGTACTTC. This codes for CASSVDRGRKTQYF.

The rearrangement links TRBV5-5 to TRBJ1-5, with TRBD1 matching over 7 bases. Per the germline V gene, CDR1 is SGHKS and CDR2 is YYEKEE (reference sequence). J gave up 5 bases and V 4 bases, and 9 bases lay outside the gene matches. This CDR3 is built from 15 residues. The CDR3 region is CASSGDREEDQPQHF. CDR3 nucleotides: TGTGCCAGCAGCGGAGACAGGGAAGAGGATCAGCCCCAGCATTTT.

The rearrangement uses TRBV25-1 and TRBJ2-6; no clear D gene. The CDR3 contains 15 residues. The V gene lost 2 bases and the J gene lost 0 bases, with 5 bases spanning the gap. Looked up from germline, CDR1 is MGHDK and CDR2 is SYGVNS. The CDR3 loop is CASSEVSSGANVLTF. The DNA for the CDR3 is TGTGCCAGCAGTGAAGTCAGCTCTGGGGCCAACGTCCTGACTTTC.

The chain uses TRBV2 and TRBJ2-5; the D gene is possibly TRBD1 (6 bases). Trimming left V 8 bases short and J 3 bases short, with 10 bases between. The germline V gene has CDR1 SNHLY and CDR2 FYNNEI. The CDR3 is 12 amino acids. Here the CDR3 reads CASGQRKETQYF. The CDR3 nucleotides are TGTGCCAGCGGACAGAGAAAAGAGACCCAGTACTTC. The whole variable domain, remainder taken from reference TRBV2 and TRBJ2-5, is EPEVTQTPSHQVTQMGQEVILRCVPISNHLYFYWYRQILGQKVEFLVSFYNNEISEKSEIFDDQFSVERPDGSNFTLKIRSTKLEDSAMYFCASGQRKETQYFGPGTRLLVL.

The J gene is TRBJ2-7, the V gene TRBV11-1; 11 nucleotides line up with TRBD1. CDR1 is SGHAT and CDR2 is FQDESV in the germline V gene (reference sequence). The CDR3 spans 15 residues. After removal of 5 bases from V and 5 bases from J, the junction contained 8 bases not matched to a gene. CDR3 region: CASSRRTGGVNEQYF. In DNA, the CDR3 is TGTGCCAGCAGCCGCCGGACAGGGGGCGTGAACGAGCAGTACTTC.

CDR3 protein: CAWSRGTANTEAFF. The CDR3 nucleotides are TGTGCCTGGAGCCGGGGGACAGCGAACACTGAAGCTTTCTTT. The chain couples TRBV30 to TRBJ1-1; 7 nucleotides match TRBD1. The trim removed 3 bases at V and 1 base at J, leaving 5 bases unmatched. The CDR3 spans 14 residues. Germline assignment: CDR1 GTSNPN and CDR2 SVGIG (reference sequence).

This clone was detected only a few times. The chain employs TRBV29-1 and TRBJ2-7; D may be TRBD1 (6 bases). The CDR3 loop spans 12 amino acids. The germline V gene has CDR1 SQVTM and CDR2 ANQGSEA. The V gene lost 5 bases and the J gene lost 6 bases, with 14 bases spanning the gap. The CDR3 DNA is TGCAGCGTTAACCAACGAGGGGGCGAGCAGTACTTC. It translates to CSVNQRGGEQYF.

V and J are TRBV24-1 and TRBJ1-4; D ambiguous. CDR3 length equals 16 residues. Germline assignment: CDR1 KGHDR and CDR2 SFDVKD. The V end lost 6 bases, the J end lost 0 bases, and 13 bases lay between the germline ends. In DNA, the CDR3 is TGTGCCACCAGTACCGCCGCCAGGCCAACTAATGAAAAACTGTTTTTT. Translated: CATSTAARPTNEKLFF.